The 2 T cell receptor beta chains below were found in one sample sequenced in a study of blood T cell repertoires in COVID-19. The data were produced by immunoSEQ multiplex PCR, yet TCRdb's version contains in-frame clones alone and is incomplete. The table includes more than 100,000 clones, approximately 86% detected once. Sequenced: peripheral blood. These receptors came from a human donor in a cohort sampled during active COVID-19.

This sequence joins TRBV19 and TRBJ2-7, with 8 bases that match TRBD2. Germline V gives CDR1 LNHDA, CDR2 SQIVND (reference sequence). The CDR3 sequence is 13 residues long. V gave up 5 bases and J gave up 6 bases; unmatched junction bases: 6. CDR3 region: CASSARGGLEQYF. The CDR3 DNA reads TGTGCCAGTAGTGCTCGGGGGGGACTCGAGCAGTACTTC.

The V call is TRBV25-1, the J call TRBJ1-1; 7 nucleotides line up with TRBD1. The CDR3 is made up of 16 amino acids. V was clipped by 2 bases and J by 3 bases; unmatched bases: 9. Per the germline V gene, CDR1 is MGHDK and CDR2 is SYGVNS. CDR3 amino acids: CASSEGGRGADTEAFF. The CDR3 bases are TGTGCCAGCAGTGAAGGGGGCAGGGGGGCGGACACTGAAGCTTTCTTT.